This T cell receptor (beta chain) was profiled in a study of T-cell memory formation after mild COVID-19. General observations from the study: Balance between CD4 and CD8 was seen in clones contracting day 15 to 85, and a CD4+ lean was seen in later expanders.

After 5'RACE with constant-segment primers, TCR alpha and TCR beta cDNA libraries carrying sample barcodes and UMIs were obtained. TCRdb re-called the 5' RACE reads through MiXCR, storing one row per CDR3 protein. The sample contains about 320,000 distinct CDR3 sequences, approximately 15% of which appear only once. This clonotype was seen repeatedly, ten times or more. What it binds is not known. The sequenced sample was PBMCs or a T cell subset sorted from them (not recorded which). This TCR was recovered from a young man who had mild COVID-19 (a few samples of this study predate the infection). Cell type and time point are not known.

CDR3 sequence: CASSVSGGVRNEQFF. The CDR3 DNA follows: TGTGCCAGCAGTGTAAGCGGGGGGGTCAGGAATGAGCAGTTCTTC. The chain employs TRBV6-2 or TRBV6-3 and TRBJ2-1; 10 nucleotides match TRBD2. V dropped 5 bases and J dropped 7; count of bases not matched to a gene: 8. The V gene's germline CDR1 is MNHEY and CDR2 SVGEGT. The CDR3 runs 15 residues.